A single sample is the source of the 23 T cell receptor beta chains below, sequenced in a study of T cell repertoires in cytomegalovirus infection. Each CDR3 protein is one row after TCRdb ran MiXCR on the reads. The sample includes around 210,000 distinct CDR3 sequences, about 7% of them seen just once. Sequencing used PBMCs. Receptors were obtained from a human donor in good health (CMV status not recorded). Some clones in this sample may be carry-over from other donors' samples.

The sample holds many counts of this clonotype. The chain joins TRBV6-2 or TRBV6-3 to TRBJ2-7; a weak D match, TRBD1 (6 bases). The V end was cut by 5 bases, the J end by 2 bases, with 10 bases between. Per the germline V gene, CDR1 is MNHEY and CDR2 is SVGEGT. The CDR3 consists of 13 residues. CDR3 nucleotide sequence: TGTGCCAGCAGTAGGACAGCCACCTACGAGCAGTACTTC. Amino acid sequence: CASSRTATYEQYF.

Many counts were recorded for this clonotype. The chain combines TRBV15 with TRBJ2-3; tentative D call: TRBD2 (7 bases). Germline V gene data show CDR1 as LNHNV and CDR2 as YYDKDF (reference sequence). V was trimmed by 4 bases and J by 2 bases, leaving 10 bases between them. This CDR3 has 14 residues. DNA of the CDR3: TGTGCCACCAGCATGGCGGGGGCCACAGATACGCAGTATTTT. This translates into CATSMAGATDTQYF.

This clonotype has only one observation. The gene calls are TRBV7-9 and TRBJ2-5; D is possibly TRBD1 (6 bases). V gave up 5 bases and J gave up 1 base, with 17 bases separating them. The CDR3 covers 16 residues. Germline V gives CDR1 SEHNR, CDR2 FQNEAQ (reference sequence). The CDR3 here is CASSQGDRWSQETQYF. The DNA for the CDR3 is TGTGCCAGCAGCCAAGGTGACAGGTGGTCCCAAGAGACCCAGTACTTC.

In this sample, this clonotype turned up many times. The gene calls are TRBV7-9 and TRBJ1-1; no clear D gene. This CDR3 has 12 amino acids. Germline lookup yields CDR1 SEHNR and CDR2 FQNEAQ (reference sequence). Between the trimmed V and J ends, which lost 8 bases and 0 bases, there was a span of 7 bases. For the CDR3, the DNA is TGTGCCAGCGCAGAGCTGAACACTGAAGCTTTCTTT. Translating gives CASAELNTEAFF.

The table lists this clonotype with many counts. The J gene is TRBJ1-1, the V gene TRBV12-3 or TRBV12-4; D possibly corresponds to TRBD1 (6 bases). This CDR3 is built from 13 residues. Trimming cost V 4 bases and J 4 bases, with 10 bases left between them. Here the CDR3 reads CASSWAGATEAFF. As DNA, the CDR3 is TGTGCCAGCAGTTGGGCGGGGGCCACTGAAGCTTTCTTT.

This clonotype was seen repeatedly, ten times or more. The rearrangement links TRBV6-1 to TRBJ2-5, with 11 bases aligning to TRBD2. The V segment lost 2 bases and the J segment 2 bases; nucleotides outside the gene matches: 10. Germline V gene sequence: CDR1 MNHNS, CDR2 SASEGT. This CDR3 is 18 amino acids long. The CDR3 DNA is TGTGCCAGCAGTGAAAGAGGGGGACTAGCGGAGCATCAAGAGACCCAGTACTTC. Encoded protein: CASSERGGLAEHQETQYF.

This clonotype came up many times. The V gene is TRBV28, the J gene TRBJ1-2; no clear D gene. V lost 2 bases to trimming and J lost 3 bases, with 22 bases between them. Germline assignment: CDR1 MDHEN and CDR2 SYDVKM. The length of the CDR3 is 18 residues. This CDR3 is CASSLNLIGPSEDYGYTF. The CDR3 DNA is TGTGCCAGCAGTTTAAATTTAATAGGACCTTCTGAGGACTATGGCTACACCTTC.

This clonotype was detected many times. The chain employs TRBV6-6 and TRBJ1-5, with 8 bases matching TRBD1. Germline loops: CDR1 MNHNY, CDR2 SVGAGI (reference sequence). V gave up 7 bases and J gave up 1 base; unmatched junction bases: 9. The CDR3 is 16 amino acids. DNA for the CDR3: TGTGCCAGCAAACGCGACAGGGGCCGGAGCAATCAGCCCCAGCATTTT. As protein: CASKRDRGRSNQPQHF.

This clonotype was counted many times. This rearrangement joins TRBV4-2 to TRBJ2-7; D is undetermined. V lost 1 base and J lost 2, with 12 bases in between. The CDR3 is 15 residues long. In germline, CDR1 is LGHNA, CDR2 YNFKEQ. CDR3 DNA: TGTGCCAGCAGCCAAGGAGGCGTGGAAACCTACGAGCAGTACTTC. It translates to CASSQGGVETYEQYF.

This clonotype has more than one count but fewer than ten. The V call is TRBV19, the J call TRBJ1-2; the D is unclear. The CDR3 is 15 amino acids. Trimming took 4 bases from V and 7 from J, leaving 19 bases between them. Germline V CDR1 and CDR2: LNHDA, SQIVND (reference sequence). DNA for the CDR3: TGTGCCAGTAGTAGGGAAACGACATCGTTTCTTGGCTACACCTTC. This codes for CASSRETTSFLGYTF. Looking up the rest from reference TRBV19 and TRBJ1-2 gives the full variable domain: DGGITQSPKYLFRKEGQNVTLSCEQNLNHDAMYWYRQDPGQGLRLIYYSQIVNDFQKGDIAEGYSVSREKKESFPLTVTSAQKNPTAFYLCASSRETTSFLGYTFGSGTRLTVV.

This clonotype has at least ten counts. The chain employs TRBV2 and TRBJ2-5; maybe TRBD1 (6 bases). Germline CDR1 SNHLY, CDR2 FYNNEI. V shed 6 bases and J shed 1 base, with 12 bases lying between them. The CDR3 has 14 residues. CDR3 in amino acids: CASRTGTPQETQYF. CDR3 coding DNA: TGTGCCAGCAGGACCGGGACACCCCAAGAGACCCAGTACTTC.

The table lists this clonotype with many counts. The rearrangement joins TRBV20-1 to TRBJ1-5; D gene unclear. V was trimmed by 3 bases and J by 3 bases, leaving 9 bases between them. Germline lookup yields CDR1 DFQATT and CDR2 SNEGSKA (reference sequence). This CDR3 has 13 residues. CDR3: CSAREGLNQPQHF. The CDR3 DNA follows: TGCAGTGCTAGGGAGGGTCTCAATCAGCCCCAGCATTTT.

This clonotype occurred many times. This chain connects TRBV29-1 to TRBJ2-3; D is possibly TRBD1 or TRBD2 (7 bases each). This CDR3 is built from 16 residues. The V gene's germline CDR1 is SQVTM and CDR2 ANQGSEA. V lost 7 bases to trimming and J lost 2 bases, with 22 bases between them. CDR3 coding DNA: TGCAGCGCCCAGGGGGGGGCGATATCCTACACAGATACGCAGTATTTT. Translating gives CSAQGGAISYTDTQYF.

In this sample, this clonotype turned up many times. V is TRBV4-1 and J is TRBJ1-1; D is perhaps TRBD1 (6 bases). The CDR3 spans 18 residues. The germline V gene has CDR1 MGHRA and CDR2 YSYEKL. V was pared by 2 bases and J by 1 base, with 20 bases between. The CDR3 region is CASSQSVNVGQKNTEAFF. DNA of the CDR3: TGCGCCAGCAGCCAATCAGTCAACGTGGGACAAAAGAACACTGAAGCTTTCTTT.

Note on this clonotype: A clone one base away is much larger, so this may be a read error. The chain uses TRBV6-2 or TRBV6-3 and TRBJ2-2; D remains unclear. The V end lost 4 bases, the J end lost 5 bases, and 14 bases lay between the germline ends. Germline CDR1 MNHEY, CDR2 SVGEGT. This CDR3 has 15 amino acids. In DNA form, the CDR3 reads TGTGCCAGCAGTTCACCCCCTGGGGATACCGGGGAGCTGTTTTTT. It encodes CASSSPPGDTGELFF.

This clonotype occurred many times. V and J are TRBV23-1 and TRBJ2-7; 8 bases are shared with TRBD1. TRBV23-1 is sorted into the ORF group, with uncertain function. CDR3 length: 15 residues. V lost 7 bases and J lost 3; bases outside the gene matches: 11. The CDR3 coding sequence is TGCGCCAGCAAGCGGTTAGGACAGGGAAACTACGAGCAGTACTTC. Protein product: CASKRLGQGNYEQYF.

This clonotype was counted many times. This chain links TRBV12-5 with TRBJ1-1; 10 positions agree with TRBD1. Per germline, CDR1 LGHNT and CDR2 FRNRAP. The CDR3 spans 14 residues. V shed 8 bases, J shed 8 bases, and the junction held 11 bases outside the gene matches. The CDR3 nucleotides read TGTGCTAGTCGGGGCGGGACAGGGGACCTCGAAGCTTTCTTT. Translation gives CASRGGTGDLEAFF.

In its sample, this clonotype was seen many times. The gene calls are TRBV20-1 and TRBJ2-5, with 8 bases lining up with TRBD2. The CDR3 extends over 13 amino acids. The V gene's germline CDR1 is DFQATT and CDR2 SNEGSKA (reference sequence). V was clipped by 5 bases and J by 2 bases; unmatched bases: 4. The CDR3: CSAPIAGQETQYF. In DNA, the CDR3 is TGCAGTGCTCCTATAGCGGGGCAAGAGACCCAGTACTTC.

This clonotype was detected only a few times. The J gene is TRBJ2-3, the V gene TRBV20-1; D is possibly TRBD1 or TRBD2 (6 bases each). CDR1 and CDR2 from the germline V gene are DFQATT and SNEGSKA (reference sequence). Trimming shortened V by 6 bases and J by 1 base, and 14 bases separated the two germline ends. CDR3 length: 14 residues. The CDR3 DNA follows: TGCAGTGCGCTACGGGGGCCCGGCACAGATACGCAGTATTTT. Protein product: CSALRGPGTDTQYF.

About this clonotype itself: This may be a read error, as it is one base from a much larger clone. The chain couples TRBV29-1 to TRBJ1-1, with TRBD1 identical over 9 bases. The CDR3 runs to 13 residues. Germline CDR1 reads SQVTM; CDR2 reads ANQGSEA. The CDR3 here is CRGRDRVNTEAFF. The CDR3 DNA reads as TGCAGAGGCCGGGACAGGGTAAACACTGAAGCTTTCTTT. Combining the CDR3 with reference TRBV29-1 and TRBJ1-1 gives the whole variable domain SAVISQKPSRDICQRGTSLTIQCQVDSQVTMMFWYRQQPGQSLTLIATANQGSEATYESGFVIDKFPISRPNLTFSTLTVSNMSPEDSSIYLCRGRDRVNTEAFFGQGTRLTVV.

Ten or more counts support this clonotype. The CDR3 loop is CASSPGGLVGSYTF. The CDR3 nucleotides read TGTGCCAGCAGCCCCGGCGGACTTGTCGGGAGCTACACCTTC. V is TRBV7-9 and J is TRBJ1-2; D is ambiguous. From germline, CDR1 is SEHNR and CDR2 FQNEAQ (reference sequence). CDR3 length equals 14 residues. The ends were cut back, 5 bases at V and 9 bases at J, with 19 bases in the middle.

This clonotype was observed many times. This rearrangement joins TRBV29-1 to TRBJ2-7; D possibly corresponds to TRBD1 (6 bases). Per germline, CDR1 SQVTM and CDR2 ANQGSEA. V was shortened by 6 bases and J by 2 bases, with 14 bases between the two germline ends. CDR3 length: 13 residues. The CDR3, as DNA: TGCAGCGTCGCTACAGGGCCAACCTACGAGCAGTACTTC. Encoded protein: CSVATGPTYEQYF.

There are many counts of this clonotype. The chain recombines TRBV7-9 with TRBJ2-3, with D possibly called TRBD1 or TRBD2 (5 bases each). Looked up from germline, CDR1 is SEHNR and CDR2 is FQNEAQ (reference sequence). The CDR3 spans 14 residues. V lost 5 bases, J lost 3 bases, and 12 bases lay in between. The CDR3 nucleotides read TGTGCCAGCAGCGCTTGGGACGGGACAGATACGCAGTATTTT. This codes for CASSAWDGTDTQYF.